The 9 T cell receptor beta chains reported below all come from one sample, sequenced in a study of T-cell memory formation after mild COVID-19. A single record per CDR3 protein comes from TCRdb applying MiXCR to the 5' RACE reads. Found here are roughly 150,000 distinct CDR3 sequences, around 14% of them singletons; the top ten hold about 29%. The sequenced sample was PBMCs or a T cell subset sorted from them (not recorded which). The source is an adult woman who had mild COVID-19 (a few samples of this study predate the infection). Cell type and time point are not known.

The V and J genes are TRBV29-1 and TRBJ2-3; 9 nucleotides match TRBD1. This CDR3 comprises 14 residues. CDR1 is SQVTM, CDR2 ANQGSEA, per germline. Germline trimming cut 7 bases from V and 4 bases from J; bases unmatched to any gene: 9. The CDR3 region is CSDIGQGYPDTQYF. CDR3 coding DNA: TGCAGCGACATAGGACAGGGGTACCCAGATACGCAGTATTTT.

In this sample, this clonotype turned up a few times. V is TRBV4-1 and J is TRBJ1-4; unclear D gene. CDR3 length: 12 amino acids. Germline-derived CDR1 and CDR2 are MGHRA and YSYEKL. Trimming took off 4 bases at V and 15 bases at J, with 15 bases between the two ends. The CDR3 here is CASSPPGSLMFF. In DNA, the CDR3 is TGCGCCAGCAGCCCACCGGGAAGCTTGATGTTTTTT.

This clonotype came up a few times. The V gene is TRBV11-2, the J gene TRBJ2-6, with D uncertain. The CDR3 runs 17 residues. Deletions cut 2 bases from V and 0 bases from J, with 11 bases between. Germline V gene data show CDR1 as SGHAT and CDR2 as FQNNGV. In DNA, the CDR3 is TGTGCCAGCAGCTTATCAGTGACGATCTCTGGGGCCAACGTCCTGACTTTC. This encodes CASSLSVTISGANVLTF.

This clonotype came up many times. Written as DNA, the CDR3 is TGTGCCAGCAGCTCCCCAGGGGTTCCGAGCTCCTACAATGAGCAGTTCTTC. Its protein is CASSSPGVPSSYNEQFF. The J gene is TRBJ2-1, the V gene TRBV7-9, with a weak D call TRBD1 (6 bases). CDR1 and CDR2 from the germline V gene are SEHNR and FQNEAQ (reference sequence). V lost 4 bases and J 0 bases, leaving 16 bases between the germline ends. The CDR3 sequence is 17 residues long.

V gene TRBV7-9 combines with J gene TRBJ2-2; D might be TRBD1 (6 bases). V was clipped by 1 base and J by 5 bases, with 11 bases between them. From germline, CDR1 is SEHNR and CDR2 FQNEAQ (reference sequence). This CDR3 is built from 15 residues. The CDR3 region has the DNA TGTGCCAGCAGCTTAGAGCAGGGGTGGACCGGGGAGCTGTTTTTT. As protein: CASSLEQGWTGELFF.

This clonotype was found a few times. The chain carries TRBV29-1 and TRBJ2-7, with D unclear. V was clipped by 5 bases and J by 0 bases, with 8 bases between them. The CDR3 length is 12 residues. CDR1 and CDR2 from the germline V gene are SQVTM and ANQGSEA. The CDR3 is CSVCANSYEQYF. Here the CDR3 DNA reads TGCAGCGTTTGTGCAAACTCCTACGAGCAGTACTTC.

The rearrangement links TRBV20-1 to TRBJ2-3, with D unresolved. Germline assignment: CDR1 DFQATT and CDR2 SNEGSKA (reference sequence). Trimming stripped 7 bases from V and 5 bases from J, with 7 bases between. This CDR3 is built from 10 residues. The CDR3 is CSGHEDTQYF. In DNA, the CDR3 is TGCAGTGGCCATGAAGATACGCAGTATTTT.

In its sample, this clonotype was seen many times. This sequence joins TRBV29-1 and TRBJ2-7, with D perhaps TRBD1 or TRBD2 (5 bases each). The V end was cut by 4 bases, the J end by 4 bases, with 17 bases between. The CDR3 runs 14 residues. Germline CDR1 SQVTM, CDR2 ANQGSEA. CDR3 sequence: CSVAYGGYRYEQYF. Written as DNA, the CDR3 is TGCAGCGTTGCCTATGGGGGTTATCGGTACGAGCAGTACTTC.

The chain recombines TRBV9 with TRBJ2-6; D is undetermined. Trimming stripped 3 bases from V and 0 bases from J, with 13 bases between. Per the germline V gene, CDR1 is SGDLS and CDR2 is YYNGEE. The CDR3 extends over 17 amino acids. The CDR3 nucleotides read TGTGCCAGCAGCGGCGCCACTTTACCCTCTGGGGCCAACGTCCTGACTTTC. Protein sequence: CASSGATLPSGANVLTF.